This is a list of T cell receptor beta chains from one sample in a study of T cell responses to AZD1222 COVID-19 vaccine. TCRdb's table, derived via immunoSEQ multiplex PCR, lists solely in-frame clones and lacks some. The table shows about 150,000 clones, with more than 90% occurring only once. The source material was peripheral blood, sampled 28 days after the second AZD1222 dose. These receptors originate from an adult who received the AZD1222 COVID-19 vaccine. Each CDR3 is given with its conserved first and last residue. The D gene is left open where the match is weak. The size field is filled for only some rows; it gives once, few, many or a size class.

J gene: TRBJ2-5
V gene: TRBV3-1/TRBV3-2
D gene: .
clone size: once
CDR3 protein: CASSLTPGFQYF
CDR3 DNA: TGTGCCAGCAGTCTTACGCCGGGGTTTCAGTACTTC

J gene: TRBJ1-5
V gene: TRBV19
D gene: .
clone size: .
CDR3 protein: CASRPGWGINQPQHF
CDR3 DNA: TGTGCCAGTAGGCCTGGGTGGGGGATCAATCAGCCCCAGCATTTT

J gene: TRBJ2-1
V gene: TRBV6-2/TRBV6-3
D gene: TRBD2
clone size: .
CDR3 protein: CASSRTSGSYNEQFF
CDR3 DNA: TGTGCCAGCAGCCGGACTAGCGGCTCCTACAATGAGCAGTTCTTC

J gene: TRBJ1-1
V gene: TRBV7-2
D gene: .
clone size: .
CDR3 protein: CASSLVWGGDTEAFF
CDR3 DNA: TGTGCCAGCAGCTTAGTTTGGGGTGGTGACACTGAAGCTTTCTTT

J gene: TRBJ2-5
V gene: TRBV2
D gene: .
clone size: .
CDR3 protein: CASTNEGVGGAAQYF
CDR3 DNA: TGTGCCAGCACCAACGAAGGGGTAGGCGGCGCGGCCCAGTACTTC

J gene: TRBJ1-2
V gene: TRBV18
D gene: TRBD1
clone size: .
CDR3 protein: CASSPPGTGVGYTF
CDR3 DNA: TGTGCCAGCTCACCTCCCGGGACAGGGGTTGGCTACACCTTC

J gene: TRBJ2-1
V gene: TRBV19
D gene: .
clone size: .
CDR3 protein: CASSISQVLSNEQFF
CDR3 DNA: TGTGCCAGTAGTATATCCCAGGTGTTGAGCAATGAGCAGTTCTTC

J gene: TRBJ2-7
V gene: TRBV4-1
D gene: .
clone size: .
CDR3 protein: CASSQVPFRGGYEQYF
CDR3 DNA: TGCGCCAGCAGCCAAGTCCCATTCAGGGGTGGGTACGAGCAGTACTTC

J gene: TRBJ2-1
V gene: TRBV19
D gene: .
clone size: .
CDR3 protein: CASSTAGGEQFF
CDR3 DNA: TGTGCCAGTAGTACCGCCGGCGGTGAGCAGTTCTTC

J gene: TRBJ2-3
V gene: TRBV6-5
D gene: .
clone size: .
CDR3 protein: CASRAENTQYF
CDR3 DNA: TGTGCCAGCCGAGCGGAGAATACGCAGTATTTT

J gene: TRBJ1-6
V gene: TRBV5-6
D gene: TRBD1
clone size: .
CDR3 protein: CASSRGQGYNSPLHF
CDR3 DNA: TGTGCCAGCAGCCGGGGACAGGGGTATAATTCACCCCTCCACTTT

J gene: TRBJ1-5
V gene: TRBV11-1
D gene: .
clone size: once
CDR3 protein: CASSLSGSSNQPQHF
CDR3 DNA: TGTGCCAGCAGCTTATCGGGGTCTAGCAATCAGCCCCAGCATTTT

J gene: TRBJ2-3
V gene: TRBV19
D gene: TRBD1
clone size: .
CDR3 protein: CASRPGQGTDTQYF
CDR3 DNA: TGTGCCAGTAGACCGGGACAGGGGACCGATACGCAGTATTTT

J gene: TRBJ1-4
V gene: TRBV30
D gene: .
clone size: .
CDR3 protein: CATAGAEKLFF
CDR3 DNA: TGTGCCACGGCAGGGGCCGAAAAACTGTTTTTT

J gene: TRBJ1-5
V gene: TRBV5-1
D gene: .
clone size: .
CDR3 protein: CASSAGGGVQPQHF
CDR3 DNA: TGCGCCAGCAGCGCCGGTGGGGGGGTTCAGCCCCAGCATTTT

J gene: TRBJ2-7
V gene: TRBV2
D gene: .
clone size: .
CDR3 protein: CASYPTFLRYSYEQYF
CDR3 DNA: TGTGCCAGCTACCCTACCTTCCTTCGTTACTCCTACGAGCAGTACTTC

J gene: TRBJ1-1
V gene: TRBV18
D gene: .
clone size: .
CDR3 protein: CASSPQASGFMNTEAFF
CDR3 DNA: TGTGCCAGCTCACCACAGGCATCGGGGTTTATGAACACTGAAGCTTTCTTT

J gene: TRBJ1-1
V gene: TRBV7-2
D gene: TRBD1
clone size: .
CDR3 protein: CASSFLNRGNTEAFF
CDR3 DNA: TGTGCCAGCAGCTTCTTGAACAGGGGTAACACTGAAGCTTTCTTT

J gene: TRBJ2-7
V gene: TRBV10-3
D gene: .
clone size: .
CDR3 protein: CAIRSDKDEQYF
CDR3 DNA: TGTGCCATCAGGAGTGACAAGGACGAGCAGTACTTC

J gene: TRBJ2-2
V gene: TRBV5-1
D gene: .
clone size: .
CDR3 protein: CASRLGGGTNTGELFF
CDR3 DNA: TGCGCCAGCAGATTGGGAGGGGGCACGAACACCGGGGAGCTGTTTTTT

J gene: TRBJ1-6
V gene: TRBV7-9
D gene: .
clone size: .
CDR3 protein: CASSSDSNNSPLHF
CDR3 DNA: TGTGCCAGCAGCAGCGACAGCAATAATTCACCCCTCCACTTT

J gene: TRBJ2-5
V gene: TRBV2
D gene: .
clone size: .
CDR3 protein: CASRQGTQYF
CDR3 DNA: TGTGCCAGCAGACAGGGGACCCAGTACTTC

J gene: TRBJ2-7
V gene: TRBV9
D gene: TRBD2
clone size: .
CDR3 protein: CASSPSAGLAGNYEQYF
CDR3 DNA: TGTGCCAGCAGCCCGAGTGCTGGGCTAGCGGGGAACTACGAGCAGTACTTC

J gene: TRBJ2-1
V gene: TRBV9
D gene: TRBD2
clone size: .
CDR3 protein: CASSGGQGKWEREAVGNEQFF
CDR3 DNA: TGTGCCAGCAGCGGGGGGCAGGGGAAGTGGGAGCGGGAGGCAGTGGGCAATGAGCAGTTCTTC

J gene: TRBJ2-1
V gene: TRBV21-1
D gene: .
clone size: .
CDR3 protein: CASSIPGLGANEQFF
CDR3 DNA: TGTGCCAGCAGCATACCGGGACTAGGGGCCAATGAGCAGTTCTTC

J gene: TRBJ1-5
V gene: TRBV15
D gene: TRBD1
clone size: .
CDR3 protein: CATSRPGQGYNQPQHF
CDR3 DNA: TGTGCCACCAGCAGGCCGGGACAGGGTTACAATCAGCCCCAGCATTTT

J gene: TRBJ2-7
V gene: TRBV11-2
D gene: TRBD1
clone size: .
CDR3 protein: CASSFGQGRAYEQYF
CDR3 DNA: TGTGCCAGCAGCTTTGGACAGGGGAGGGCCTACGAGCAGTACTTC

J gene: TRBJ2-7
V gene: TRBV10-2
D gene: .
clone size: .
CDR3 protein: CACLEGGEQYF
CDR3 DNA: TGCGCCTGCCTTGAGGGTGGCGAGCAGTACTTC

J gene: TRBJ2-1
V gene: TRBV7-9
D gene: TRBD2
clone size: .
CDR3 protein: CASSFGTSDPEEQFF
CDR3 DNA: TGTGCCAGCAGCTTTGGGACTAGCGACCCTGAAGAGCAGTTCTTC

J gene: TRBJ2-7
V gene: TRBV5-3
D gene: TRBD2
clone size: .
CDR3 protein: CARSLVGSGRAYEQYF
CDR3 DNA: TGTGCCAGAAGCTTGGTTGGTAGCGGGAGAGCCTACGAGCAGTACTTC

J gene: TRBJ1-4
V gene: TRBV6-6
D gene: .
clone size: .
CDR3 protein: CASSSQGFNEKLFF
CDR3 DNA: TGTGCCAGCAGTTCTCAGGGCTTTAATGAAAAACTGTTTTTT

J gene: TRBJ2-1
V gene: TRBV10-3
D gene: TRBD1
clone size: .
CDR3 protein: CATVAGTGGAGEQFF
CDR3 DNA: TGTGCCACAGTCGCCGGGACAGGGGGCGCGGGTGAGCAGTTCTTC